Presented here are 18 T cell receptor beta chains from one specimen sequenced in a study of cytomegalovirus exposure and HLA in healthy donors listed by TCRdb under 2017. Library preparation employed the immunoSEQ multiplex PCR assay. For the multiplex PCR, a mixture combining 60 forward primers for TCR Vbeta segments and 13 reverse primers for TCR Jbeta segments was used. Here the immuneACCESS table is served through TCRdb, limited to in-frame sequences with V and J called. Missing clones are a known gap in these copies; in checked studies unresolved V genes cover under half, and the rest lacks a known reason. This sample lists more than 95,000 clones; about 11% were detected once. Under 6% of the sample lies in the top ten. Sample: PBMCs. The receptors come from a woman aged 18-35 years in good health and CMV-seropositive.

The chain joins TRBV4-1 to TRBJ2-1; 10 bases agree with TRBD2. The CDR3 spans 17 residues. CDR1 and CDR2 (germline): MGHRA, YSYEKL. The ends lost 2 bases at V and 4 bases at J; junction bases unmatched: 8. The CDR3, as DNA: TGCGCCAGCAGCCAACCAACCGGGACTAGCGTTTACAATGAGCAGTTCTTC. Translated: CASSQPTGTSVYNEQFF.

The chain links TRBV28 to TRBJ1-5; D ambiguous. Germline V gives CDR1 MDHEN, CDR2 SYDVKM. This CDR3 contains 15 residues. V lost 6 bases to trimming and J lost 0 bases, with 12 bases between them. CDR3 bases: TGTGCCAGCAGACCCTCAGGTTATAGCAATCAGCCCCAGCATTTT. It codes for CASRPSGYSNQPQHF.

The table lists this clone with a few counts. The rearrangement joins TRBV10-2 to TRBJ2-7; 7 positions agree with TRBD1. The V and J ends lost 6 bases and 5 bases, in that order; junction bases with no gene match: 13. From germline, CDR1 is WSHSY and CDR2 SAAADI. The CDR3 has 15 amino acids. The CDR3 DNA reads TGCGCCAGCAGCCCCACAGGGGTAGGTCTTAACGAGCAGTACTTC. Translated, it gives CASSPTGVGLNEQYF.

The J gene is TRBJ2-7, the V gene TRBV29-1; 10 bases are a match to TRBD2. Germline values: CDR1 SQVTM, CDR2 ANQGSEA. V shed 4 bases and J 3 bases; nucleotides not matched to a gene: 12. This CDR3 comprises 16 residues. The DNA for the CDR3 is TGCAGCGTTGTGGGTAGCGGGAGGCCCCGGAGCTACGAGCAGTACTTC. This gives the protein CSVVGSGRPRSYEQYF.

The chain links TRBV28 to TRBJ2-1, with TRBD2 matching over 14 bases. The CDR3 totals 20 residues. The V gene end was trimmed by 6 bases and the J gene end by 9 bases; junction bases not matched to a gene: 22. Germline CDR1 is MDHEN and CDR2 is SYDVKM. The DNA for the CDR3 is TGTGCCAGCAGACCAACAACCGGGACTAGCGGGAGTGGGGGAACGGTTGAGCAGTTCTTC. Amino acids: CASRPTTGTSGSGGTVEQFF.

On this clone itself: This specimen includes other DNA sequences encoding the same CDR3. The chain carries TRBV30 and TRBJ2-7; D not resolved. V lost 2 bases and J lost 3, with 8 bases in between. The germline V gene encodes CDR1 GTSNPN and CDR2 SVGIG (reference sequence). The CDR3 is made up of 12 amino acids. The CDR3 reads CAWSRQDYEQYF. The CDR3 nucleotides are TGTGCCTGGAGTCGGCAGGACTACGAGCAGTACTTC.

This clone was counted a few times. The CDR3 here is CASSLDDSRDQPQHF. In DNA form, the CDR3 reads TGCGCCAGCAGCTTGGATGATTCGCGGGATCAGCCCCAGCATTTT. The J gene is TRBJ1-5, the V gene TRBV5-1; D is unclear. This CDR3 spans 15 amino acids. The germline CDR1 and CDR2 sequences are SGHRS and YFSETQ. The V end was cut by 0 bases, the J end by 5 bases, with 12 bases between.

This clone has only a few counts. This chain joins TRBV7-8 and TRBJ1-5; 9 bases match TRBD1. The germline gives CDR1 SGHVS, CDR2 FQNEAQ. V shed 5 bases and J 4 bases; nucleotides not matched to a gene: 12. The CDR3 runs to 17 residues. This CDR3 reads CASSLLQGAGLNQPQHF. For the CDR3, the DNA is TGTGCCAGCAGCCTACTACAGGGGGCGGGTTTGAATCAGCCCCAGCATTTT.

This clone was counted a few times. The V and J genes are TRBV5-4 and TRBJ1-1; TRBD1 might be the D (6 bases). Germline assignment: CDR1 SGHNT and CDR2 YYREEE (reference sequence). V gave up 4 bases and J gave up 8 bases, with 18 bases separating them. The CDR3 covers 14 residues. The CDR3 reads CASSPDSFPSEAFF. CDR3 sequence (DNA): TGTGCCAGCAGCCCGGACAGCTTCCCATCCGAAGCTTTCTTT.

This clone was found a few times. The rearrangement uses TRBV7-4 and TRBJ2-7; a weak D match, TRBD1 (5 bases). Germline V gives CDR1 SGHVT, CDR2 SQSDAQ. The CDR3 runs 15 residues. With 0 bases removed from V and 4 bases from J, the gap between germline ends came to 13 bases. CDR3 bases: TGTGCCAGCAGCTTAGCGAGACAGCCCAGGTACGAGCAGTACTTC. Translating it yields CASSLARQPRYEQYF.

The chain combines TRBV29-1 with TRBJ1-2; D ambiguous. V dropped 6 bases and J dropped 3 bases, with 11 bases sitting between them. The CDR3 totals 12 residues. The V gene's germline CDR1 is SQVTM and CDR2 ANQGSEA. CDR3 coding DNA: TGCAGCGTGAGGGTTTCGTACTATGGCTACACCTTC. The encoded protein is CSVRVSYYGYTF. Full variable domain (missing parts from reference TRBV29-1 and TRBJ1-2): SAVISQKPSRDICQRGTSLTIQCQVDSQVTMMFWYRQQPGQSLTLIATANQGSEATYESGFVIDKFPISRPNLTFSTLTVSNMSPEDSSIYLCSVRVSYYGYTFGSGTRLTVV.

This rearrangement joins TRBV18 to TRBJ1-5; D is ambiguous. This CDR3 is built from 15 residues. Germline CDR1 is KGHSH and CDR2 is LQKENI. The V and J ends lost 3 bases and 4 bases respectively, with 13 bases between them. The CDR3 DNA follows: TGTGCCAGCTCACCTCCAAACGAGGCGAATCAGCCCCAGCATTTT. This encodes CASSPPNEANQPQHF. Looking up the rest from reference TRBV18 and TRBJ1-5 gives the full variable domain: NAGVMQNPRHLVRRRGQEARLRCSPMKGHSHVYWYRQLPEEGLKFMVYLQKENIIDESGMPKERFSAEFPKEGPSILRIQQVVRGDSAAYFCASSPPNEANQPQHFGDGTRLSIL.

A few counts support this clone. The rearrangement links TRBV4-1 to TRBJ1-5, with D tentatively TRBD1 (5 bases). Trimming removed 3 bases from V and 0 bases from J, with 12 bases in between. CDR1 and CDR2 from the germline V gene are MGHRA and YSYEKL. There are 16 residues in the CDR3. CDR3 nucleotides: TGCGCCAGCAGCCAGACAGAATATTATAGCAATCAGCCCCAGCATTTT. Amino acid sequence: CASSQTEYYSNQPQHF.

This clone appeared a few times. The chain has TRBV10-3 and TRBJ2-7; 16 bases map to TRBD2. The CDR3 contains 17 residues. Germline lookup yields CDR1 ENHRY and CDR2 SYGVKD. Trimming cost V 4 bases and J 2 bases; bases outside gene matches: 5. The CDR3 region is CAISVPGLAGGPYEQYF. The CDR3 DNA is TGTGCCATCAGTGTCCCGGGACTAGCGGGAGGGCCCTACGAGCAGTACTTC.

The table lists this clone with a few counts. One end of the junction is discordant with germline, which a read error may explain. The chain links TRBV10-3 to TRBJ1-3; D not certain. Germline CDR1 ENHRY, CDR2 SYGVKD. This CDR3 has 16 amino acids. The DNA for the CDR3 is TGTGCCATAAGTGAAGCTCGGGGTAACTCTGGAAACACCATATATTTT. Its translation: CAISEARGNSGNTIYF.

The table lists this clone with a few counts. CDR3 sequence reads: CAWSPGSGYGYTF. The CDR3 region has the DNA TGTGCCTGGAGTCCAGGTAGCGGCTATGGCTACACCTTC. The J gene is TRBJ1-2, the V gene TRBV30; the D is unclear. Trimming removed 2 bases at V and 4 bases at J, with 11 bases between. The germline CDR1 and CDR2 sequences are GTSNPN and SVGIG (reference sequence). The CDR3 totals 13 residues.

This chain joins TRBV11-2 and TRBJ2-1, with D possibly being TRBD2 (6 bases). The length of the CDR3 is 14 residues. Trimming took off 2 bases at V and 6 bases at J, with 11 bases between the two ends. Germline CDR1 reads SGHAT; CDR2 reads FQNNGV. The CDR3 DNA follows: TGTGCCAGCAGCTTAACGGTGGGGGGCAATGAGCAGTTCTTC. Translated, it gives CASSLTVGGNEQFF.

This clone was counted a few times. The chain has TRBV27 and TRBJ2-7, with 9 positions matching TRBD1. The CDR3 is 14 residues long. In germline, CDR1 is MNHEY, CDR2 SMNVEV (reference sequence). The J segment lost 4 bases and the V segment lost 6 bases, leaving 7 bases of the junction unmatched. CDR3 sequence reads: CASRSGQGKYEQYF. In nucleotides, the CDR3 is TGTGCCAGCAGATCGGGACAGGGAAAATACGAGCAGTACTTC.